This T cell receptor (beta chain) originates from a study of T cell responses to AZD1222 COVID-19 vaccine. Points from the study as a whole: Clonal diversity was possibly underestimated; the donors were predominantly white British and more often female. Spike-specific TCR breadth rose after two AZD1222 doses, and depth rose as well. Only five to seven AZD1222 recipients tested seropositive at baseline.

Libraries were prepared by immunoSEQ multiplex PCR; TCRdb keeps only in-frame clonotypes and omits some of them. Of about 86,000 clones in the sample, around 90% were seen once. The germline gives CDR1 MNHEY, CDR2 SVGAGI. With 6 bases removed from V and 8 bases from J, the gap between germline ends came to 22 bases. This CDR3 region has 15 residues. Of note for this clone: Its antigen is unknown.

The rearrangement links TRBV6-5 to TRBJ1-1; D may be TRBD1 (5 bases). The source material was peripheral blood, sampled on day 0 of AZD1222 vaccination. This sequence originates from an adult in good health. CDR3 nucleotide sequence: TGTGCCAGCAGGCTCGATATTGGGACTTCGACAGAAGCTTTCTTT. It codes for CASRLDIGTSTEAFF.